This T cell receptor (beta chain) was obtained from a study of T cell responses to AZD1222 COVID-19 vaccine. Study outcomes and limitations: Repertoire samples came only from after the peak T cell response. It should be noted that donors were predominantly white British and more often female, and clonal diversity was possibly underestimated. Only six AZD1222 recipients tested seropositive at baseline.

The repertoire was sequenced with immunoSEQ multiplex PCR; TCRdb's copy has only in-frame clones and lacks some. In the table there are about 25,000 clones, around 86% of which are singletons. CDR1 and CDR2 (germline): PRHDT, FYEKMQ (reference sequence). The CDR3 sequence is 15 residues long. The germline V and J ends were trimmed by 5 bases and 2 bases, with 13 bases remaining between them. As regards this clone: No antigen is known for it.

Specimen: peripheral blood, collected 28 days after the second AZD1222 dose. The sequence was collected from an adult who received the AZD1222 COVID-19 vaccine. V usage is TRBV13 and J usage is TRBJ2-1; D gene unclear. CDR3 protein: CASSPRLGTYNEQFF. The CDR3 nucleotides are TGTGCCAGCAGCCCCCGGCTGGGGACCTACAATGAGCAGTTCTTC. The whole variable domain, remainder taken from reference TRBV13 and TRBJ2-1, is AAGVIQSPRHLIKEKRETATLKCYPIPRHDTVYWYQQGPGQDPQFLISFYEKMQSDKGSIPDRFSAQQFSDYHSELNMSSLELGDSALYFCASSPRLGTYNEQFFGPGTRLTVL.